This passage covers 4 T cell receptor beta chains from one sample sequenced in a study of T cells after yellow fever vaccination. TCRdb processed the 5' RACE reads anew with MiXCR; each CDR3 protein has one entry. The sample contains tens of thousands of distinct CDR3 sequences, 4% to 6% of which appear only once. Specimen: PBMCs, either bulk or a sorted T-cell subset (CD4+, CD8+, memory, or dextramer-sorted; not recorded which), collected approximately 40 days after the first yellow fever vaccination. The receptors originated from a man between 18 and 35 years old who received the YFV17D yellow fever vaccine.

The table lists this clonotype with many counts. The chain carries TRBV7-2 and TRBJ2-3, with 10 nucleotides matching TRBD2. J gave up 2 bases and V 10 bases, and 9 bases lay outside the gene matches. The CDR3 is 15 residues long. The germline V gene has CDR1 SGHTA and CDR2 FQGNSA. The CDR3 DNA follows: TGTGCCAACCTAGCGAGCGGGGGGGCCACAGATACGCAGTATTTT. Protein: CANLASGGATDTQYF.

This clonotype was seen at least ten times. The rearrangement links TRBV5-6 to TRBJ1-1, with 7 bases aligning to TRBD1. After removal of 1 base from V and 5 bases from J, the junction contained 11 bases not matched to a gene. CDR1 SGHDT and CDR2 YYEEEE come from the germline V gene. There are 16 residues in the CDR3. CDR3 region: CASSLIPAGGGTEAFF. The DNA of the CDR3 is TGTGCCAGCAGCTTGATTCCCGCAGGGGGTGGAACTGAAGCTTTCTTT.

This clonotype was seen repeatedly, ten times or more. V and J are TRBV7-3 and TRBJ1-1; TRBD1 matches 12 bases. Germline CDR1 reads SGHTA; CDR2 reads FQGTGA. V shed 0 bases and J 3 bases; nucleotides not matched to a gene: 5. This CDR3 comprises 17 residues. As DNA, the CDR3 is TGTGCCAGCAGCTTAACGGGACAGGGGGCGCTGGACACTGAAGCTTTCTTT. It specifies CASSLTGQGALDTEAFF.

This clonotype was found many times. The V call is TRBV7-9, the J call TRBJ2-5; D is possibly TRBD1 (6 bases). This CDR3 contains 16 residues. The germline V gene encodes CDR1 SEHNR and CDR2 FQNEAQ (reference sequence). V lost 1 base and J 2 bases, leaving 14 bases between the germline ends. In DNA, the CDR3 is TGTGCCAGCAGCTTAGTGGCCAAAACAGGGCAAGAGACCCAGTACTTC. Translation gives CASSLVAKTGQETQYF. The whole variable domain, remainder taken from reference TRBV7-9 and TRBJ2-5, is DTGVSQNPRHKITKRGQNVTFRCDPISEHNRLYWYRQTLGQGPEFLTYFQNEAQLEKSRLLSDRFSAERPKGSFSTLEIQRTEQGDSAMYLCASSLVAKTGQETQYFGPGTRLLVL.